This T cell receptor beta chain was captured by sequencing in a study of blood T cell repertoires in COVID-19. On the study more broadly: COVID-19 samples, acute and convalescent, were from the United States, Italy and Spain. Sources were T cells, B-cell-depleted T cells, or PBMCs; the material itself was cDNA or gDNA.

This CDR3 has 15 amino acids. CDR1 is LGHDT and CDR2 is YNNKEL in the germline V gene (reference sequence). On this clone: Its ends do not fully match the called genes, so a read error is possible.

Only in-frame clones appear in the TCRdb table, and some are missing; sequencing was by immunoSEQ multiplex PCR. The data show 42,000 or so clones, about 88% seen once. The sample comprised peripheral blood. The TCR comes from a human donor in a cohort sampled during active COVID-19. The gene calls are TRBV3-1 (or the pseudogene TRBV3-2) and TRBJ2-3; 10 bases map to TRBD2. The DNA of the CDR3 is TGTGCCAGCACCCAAGCGGGGGGGTTCACAGATACGCAGTATTTT. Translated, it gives CASTQAGGFTDTQYF.